A single TCR beta chain is shown here with its context. This record belongs to a study of T cell changes during pregnancy in multiple sclerosis. V was pared by 7 bases and J by 7 bases, with 11 bases of the junction left unmatched. Looked up from germline, CDR1 is SQVTM and CDR2 is ANQGSEA. This CDR3 region has 13 residues. Assay: immunoSEQ multiplex PCR; the TCRdb copy retains only in-frame clones and omits some. The sample lists 65,000 to 85,000 clones, over 85% occurring once. V usage is TRBV29-1 and J usage is TRBJ1-2; 8 bases are a match to TRBD1. The material sequenced was CD4+ T cells from peripheral blood mononuclear cells, taken after pregnancy. The TCR was taken from a female donor with multiple sclerosis, enrolled in a pregnancy study. CDR3 protein: CSASPQGDGGYTF. CDR3 coding DNA: TGCAGCGCTAGCCCACAGGGGGACGGTGGCTACACCTTC.